Listed below are T cell receptor beta chains from one sample, sequenced in a study of identical twins. One entry per CDR3 protein, called by TCRdb with MiXCR from the 5' RACE reads. The table lists roughly 570,000 distinct CDR3 sequences, around 9.6% of them singletons. The sample was also reused in another study, on yellow fever vaccine responses in identical twins.

The sample taken for sequencing was PBMCs. These receptor sequences come from a woman aged 18-35 years in good health. Both conserved end residues are part of each CDR3. Each record gives: D gene, J gene, clone size, V gene, CDR3 DNA, CDR3 protein. The D gene is left open where the match is weak. Expanded clones are given a class, and other clones once, few, many or no size at all.

TRBD1 | TRBJ2-7 | - | TRBV29-1 | TGCAGCGTTGAAGCGCGTGGACAGGGGCACCAAGACCTAACCTACGAGCAGTACTTC | CSVEARGQGHQDLTYEQYF
TRBD1 | TRBJ2-7 | many | TRBV20-1 | TGCAGTGCTATCCCAGGGGGCATCTACGAGCAGTACTTC | CSAIPGGIYEQYF
TRBD2 | TRBJ2-1 | few | TRBV7-7 | TGTGCTAGCAGCTTAAGGCGGGAGGGGGGCTACAATGAGCAGTTCTTC | CASSLRREGGYNEQFF
- | TRBJ1-4 | many | TRBV12-3/TRBV12-4 | TGTGCCAGCAGTTTCCAGGTGGGGACAAATGAAAAACTGTTTTTT | CASSFQVGTNEKLFF
- | TRBJ2-7 | - | TRBV7-2 | TGTGCCAGCACCGGACAGCTAGAATCGCAGCAGTACTTC | CASTGQLESQQYF
TRBD1 | TRBJ2-1 | many | TRBV4-3 | TGCGCCAGCAGCCAAGATCGAGGGACAGGGAATGAGCAGTTCTTC | CASSQDRGTGNEQFF
TRBD1 | TRBJ2-4 | - | TRBV24-1 | TGTGCCACCAGCGGGACAGGATCAAACATTCAGTACTTC | CATSGTGSNIQYF
- | TRBJ2-1 | - | TRBV25-1 | TGTGCCAGCAGACCAACTAACCCACACCGCTCCTACAATGAGCAGTTCTTC | CASRPTNPHRSYNEQFF
TRBD1 | TRBJ2-2 | many | TRBV12-3/TRBV12-4 | TGTGCCAGCAGTTCCGGACAGGAGAACACCGGGGAGCTGTTTTTT | CASSSGQENTGELFF
- | TRBJ1-5 | - | TRBV19 | TGTGCCAGTAGTATCCGAATGAATCAGCCCCAGCATTTT | CASSIRMNQPQHF
- | TRBJ1-1 | - | TRBV20-1 | TGCAGTGCTACCGAATGGGGGAAGAACACTGAAGCTTTCTTT | CSATEWGKNTEAFF
- | TRBJ2-3 | few | TRBV11-2 | TGTGCCAGCAGCTTAGTCCGGGCTAACACAGATACGCAGTATTTT | CASSLVRANTDTQYF
- | TRBJ2-7 | - | TRBV20-1 | TGCAGTGCGCCGGGCCAAGGCTTCTACGAGCAGTACTTC | CSAPGQGFYEQYF
- | TRBJ1-3 | many | TRBV20-1 | TGCAGTGCTAGAGAAAGGACAGCCTCTGGAAACACCATATATTTT | CSARERTASGNTIYF
- | TRBJ2-7 | - | TRBV7-8 | TGTGCCAGCAGCTTACGGGTGACTAGCTACGAGCAGTACTTC | CASSLRVTSYEQYF
TRBD2 | TRBJ2-1 | many | TRBV10-3 | TGTGCCATCAGTGAAACTAGCGGGGGGGTCAATGAGCAGTTCTTC | CAISETSGGVNEQFF
- | TRBJ2-1 | few | TRBV7-8 | TGTGCCAGCAGCTCCGCTGGGGCGGCTACGTCCAATGAGCAGTTCTTC | CASSSAGAATSNEQFF
- | TRBJ1-5 | few | TRBV6-5 | TGTGCCAGCAGTTTCTTTTTGGGCAATGGGGTATCTAATCAGCCCCAGCATTTT | CASSFFLGNGVSNQPQHF
- | TRBJ2-1 | - | TRBV28 | TGTGCCACCTTCTGGCAGAACCCCCGCAACCACTTCCGCTGTCAAGTCCAGTTCTTC | CATFWQNPRNHFRCQVQFF
TRBD1 | TRBJ1-6 | - | TRBV7-2 | TGTGCCAGCAGCTACTCGGGACAGGGGCCTTCACCCCTCCACTTT | CASSYSGQGPSPLHF
TRBD2 | TRBJ2-3 | - | TRBV6-5 | TGTGCCAGCAGTTCGGCGACTAGCGGGCATACGCAGTATTTT | CASSSATSGHTQYF
- | TRBJ1-6 | - | TRBV18 | TGTGCCAGCTCACCCGGAGGGACGGAGATACTCGTTAGTTCACCCCTCCACTTT | CASSPGGTEILVSSPLHF
TRBD1 | TRBJ2-1 | many | TRBV29-1 | TGCAGCGCCGGGACAGTAGCCTACAATGAGCAGTTCTTC | CSAGTVAYNEQFF
- | TRBJ2-7 | many | TRBV12-3/TRBV12-4 | TGTGCCAGCTCGGAGGGGCGTGAGCAGTACTTC | CASSEGREQYF
TRBD2 | TRBJ2-2 | many | TRBV24-1 | TGTGCCACCAGTGGAGGGGCTAGCGGGTACACCGGGGAGCTGTTTTTT | CATSGGASGYTGELFF
- | TRBJ2-7 | - | TRBV7-3 | TGTGCCAGCAGCTTAGACACGACCTCCTACGAGCAGTACTTC | CASSLDTTSYEQYF
- | TRBJ1-5 | many | TRBV10-3 | TGTGCCATCAGTGATACAGGCAATCAGCCCCAGCATTTT | CAISDTGNQPQHF
TRBD1 | TRBJ1-3 | - | TRBV20-1 | TGCAGTGCTAAAGGGGGCCCTGGAAACACCATATATTTT | CSAKGGPGNTIYF
TRBD2 | TRBJ2-7 | many | TRBV20-1 | TGCAGTGCTAGGACTAGCGGAGAGTACGAGCAGTACTTC | CSARTSGEYEQYF
- | TRBJ2-3 | few | TRBV7-2 | TGTGCCAGCAGTGTAAGCACAGATACGCAGTATTTT | CASSVSTDTQYF
- | TRBJ2-1 | few | TRBV10-1 | TGCGCCAGCAGTGAGGTGACCGGGGGGCGTGGGGAGTTCTTC | CASSEVTGGRGEFF
- | TRBJ1-2 | - | TRBV30 | TGTGCCTGGAGTGTACCCCAGTATGGCTACACCTTC | CAWSVPQYGYTF
TRBD1 | TRBJ2-3 | many | TRBV2 | TGTGCCAGCACCCCGGGACAGGGAATCACAGATACGCAGTATTTT | CASTPGQGITDTQYF
TRBD1 | TRBJ1-3 | - | TRBV4-1 | TGCGCCAGCAGCCGAGACAGGGGGGACGGAAACACCATATATTTT | CASSRDRGDGNTIYF
- | TRBJ2-3 | many | TRBV10-3 | TGTGCCATCAGTAACTCAGGACACTCTAGCACAGATACGCAGTATTTT | CAISNSGHSSTDTQYF
- | TRBJ2-5 | - | TRBV27 | TGTGCCAGCAGTTTATGGCCGGGGGTACAAGAGACCCAGTACTTC | CASSLWPGVQETQYF
- | TRBJ2-7 | many | TRBV7-2 | TGTGCCAGCAGCCTACGGACCCTATCCCACGAGCAGTACTTC | CASSLRTLSHEQYF
- | TRBJ2-1 | - | TRBV7-9 | TGTGCCAGCAGCTTCTGGCCCTACAATGAGCAGTTCTTC | CASSFWPYNEQFF
TRBD2 | TRBJ2-1 | many | TRBV2 | TGTGCCAGCCTCAAGCTCCCACTTGGACTAGACATTAGCTCCTACAATGAGCAGTTCTTC | CASLKLPLGLDISSYNEQFF
- | TRBJ2-7 | - | TRBV5-1 | TGCGCCAGCAGCTTGGTGGCAGCGTCACCCTACGAGCAGTACTTC | CASSLVAASPYEQYF
- | TRBJ2-1 | - | TRBV20-1 | TGCAGTGCTGGATCCAGACAGACCAATGAGCAGTTCTTC | CSAGSRQTNEQFF
TRBD2 | TRBJ2-3 | - | TRBV20-1 | TGCAGTGCTAGACACCGCGGGGGGGCCTATATCACAGATACGCAGTATTTT | CSARHRGGAYITDTQYF
TRBD1 | TRBJ1-1 | many | TRBV6-5 | TGTGCCAGCAGAAGGGGGCAAACTGAAGCTTTCTTT | CASRRGQTEAFF
TRBD2 | TRBJ2-3 | - | TRBV13 | TGTGCCAGCAACCGAAGCGGGAAAACCTGGACCTCGAGTTACACAGATACGCAGTATTTT | CASNRSGKTWTSSYTDTQYF
TRBD2 | TRBJ2-5 | many | TRBV12-3/TRBV12-4 | TGTGCCAGCAGTTTAAACGGGGAGGGCGTGGAGACCCAGTACTTC | CASSLNGEGVETQYF
TRBD2 | TRBJ2-7 | - | TRBV7-2 | TGTGCCAGCAGCTTAGAAACGTCTAGCGGGGGTTACGAGCAGTACTTC | CASSLETSSGGYEQYF
- | TRBJ2-5 | few | TRBV12-3/TRBV12-4 | TGTGCCAGCAGTGTCGGGTTTACAGAGACCCAGTACTTC | CASSVGFTETQYF
- | TRBJ2-2 | many | TRBV25-1 | TGTGCCAGCAGGCCACTGGGGAACACCGGGGAGCTGTTTTTT | CASRPLGNTGELFF
TRBD2 | TRBJ2-7 | many | TRBV3-1 | TGTGCCAGCAGCCAAGAGACTAGCGGAAGCTCCTACGAGCAGTACTTC | CASSQETSGSSYEQYF
- | TRBJ2-1 | many | TRBV28 | TGTGCCAGCACCTTGGAGGACTATCACAATGAGCAGTTCTTC | CASTLEDYHNEQFF
- | TRBJ2-3 | many | TRBV11-2 | TGTGCCAGCAGCTTAAGACTTCCAGGAGGAGGGAACACAGATACGCAGTATTTT | CASSLRLPGGGNTDTQYF
- | TRBJ2-7 | - | TRBV3-1 | TGTGCCAGCAGCCAAGGGGGACCGACCTACGAGCAGTACTTC | CASSQGGPTYEQYF
TRBD2 | TRBJ2-7 | - | TRBV7-9 | TGTGCCAGCAGCTCGTGGACTAGCGCCCACGAGCAGTACTTC | CASSSWTSAHEQYF
- | TRBJ2-7 | - | TRBV2 | TGTGCCAGCTCTTCAATCAACTACGAGCAGTACTTC | CASSSINYEQYF
- | TRBJ2-1 | few | TRBV18 | TGTGCCAGCTCACCGACGCCAGGGACCGCAAGCTCCTACAATGAGCAGTTCTTC | CASSPTPGTASSYNEQFF
- | TRBJ2-1 | few | TRBV6-2/TRBV6-3 | TGTGCCAGCAGTTATTTCGATGAGCAGTTCTTC | CASSYFDEQFF
- | TRBJ2-5 | - | TRBV3-1 | TGTGCCAGCAGCCCATCGATGGGTGGGAAGACCCAGTACTTC | CASSPSMGGKTQYF
- | TRBJ2-3 | few | TRBV6-2/TRBV6-3 | TGTGCCAGCAGTTACTCGGGGGGATGGAGCACAGATACGCAGTATTTT | CASSYSGGWSTDTQYF
- | TRBJ2-2 | few | TRBV29-1 | TGCAGCGTTGGGGCTTCGCCCACCGGGGAGCTGTTTTTT | CSVGASPTGELFF